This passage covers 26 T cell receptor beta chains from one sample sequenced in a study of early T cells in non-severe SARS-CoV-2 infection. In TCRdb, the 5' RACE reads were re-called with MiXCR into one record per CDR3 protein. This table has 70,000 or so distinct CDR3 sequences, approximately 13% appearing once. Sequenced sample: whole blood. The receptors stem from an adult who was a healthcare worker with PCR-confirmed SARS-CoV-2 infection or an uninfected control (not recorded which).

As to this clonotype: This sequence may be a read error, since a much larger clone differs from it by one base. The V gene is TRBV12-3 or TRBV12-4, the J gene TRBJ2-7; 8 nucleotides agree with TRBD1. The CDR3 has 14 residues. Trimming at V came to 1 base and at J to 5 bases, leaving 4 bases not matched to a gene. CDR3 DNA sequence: TGTGCCAGCAGTTTAGGACAGGGGATCGACGAGCAGTACTTC. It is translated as CASSLGQGIDEQYF.

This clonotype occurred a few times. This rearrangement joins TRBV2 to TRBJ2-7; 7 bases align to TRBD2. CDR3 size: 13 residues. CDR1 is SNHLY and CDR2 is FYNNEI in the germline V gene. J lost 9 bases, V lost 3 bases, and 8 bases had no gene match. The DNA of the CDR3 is TGTGCCAGCAGTGAGTTGGAGCGGGGTGTGCAGTACTTC. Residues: CASSELERGVQYF.

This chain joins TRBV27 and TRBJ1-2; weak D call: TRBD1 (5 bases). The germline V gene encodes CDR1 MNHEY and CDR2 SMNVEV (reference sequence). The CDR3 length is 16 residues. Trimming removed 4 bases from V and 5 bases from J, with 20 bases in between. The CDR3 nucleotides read TGTGCCAGCAGTTCCCACGGGACCGACTTCCCTTATGGCTACACCTTC. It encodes CASSSHGTDFPYGYTF.

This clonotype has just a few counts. The CDR3 DNA sequence: TGCAGCGTGGGACACCAGACTAACTATGGCTACACCTTC. This sequence encodes CSVGHQTNYGYTF. V gene TRBV29-1 combines with J gene TRBJ1-2, with D tentatively TRBD1 (6 bases). The length of the CDR3 is 13 residues. Deletions cut 6 bases from V and 0 bases from J, with 11 bases between. Germline V lookup: CDR1 SQVTM, CDR2 ANQGSEA.

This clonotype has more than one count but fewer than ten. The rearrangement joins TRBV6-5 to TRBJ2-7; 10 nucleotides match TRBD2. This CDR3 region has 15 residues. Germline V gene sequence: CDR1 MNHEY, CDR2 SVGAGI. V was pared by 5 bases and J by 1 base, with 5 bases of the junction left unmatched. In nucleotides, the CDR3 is TGTGCCAGCAGTCCAACTAGCGGGGCTTCCTACGAGCAGTACTTC. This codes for CASSPTSGASYEQYF.

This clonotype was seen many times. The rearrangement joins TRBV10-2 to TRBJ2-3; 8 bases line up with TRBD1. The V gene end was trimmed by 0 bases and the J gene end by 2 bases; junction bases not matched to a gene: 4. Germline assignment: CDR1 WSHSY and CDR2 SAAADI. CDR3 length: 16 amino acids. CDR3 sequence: CASSESRTGNTDTQYF. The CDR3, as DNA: TGCGCCAGCAGTGAGTCGAGGACAGGGAACACAGATACGCAGTATTTT.

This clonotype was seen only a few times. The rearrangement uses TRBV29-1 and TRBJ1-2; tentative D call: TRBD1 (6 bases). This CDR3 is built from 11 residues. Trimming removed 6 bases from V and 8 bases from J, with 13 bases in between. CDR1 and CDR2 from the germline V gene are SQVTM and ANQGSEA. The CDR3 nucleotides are TGCAGCGTCGCACAGGGTCGGGGCTACACCTTC. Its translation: CSVAQGRGYTF.

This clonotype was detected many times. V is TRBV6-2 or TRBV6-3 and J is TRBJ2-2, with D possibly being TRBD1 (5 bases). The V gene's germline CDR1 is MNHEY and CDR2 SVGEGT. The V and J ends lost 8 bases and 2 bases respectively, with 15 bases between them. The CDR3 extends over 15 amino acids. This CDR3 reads CASPKGPDNTGELFF. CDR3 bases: TGTGCCAGCCCGAAGGGGCCGGATAACACCGGGGAGCTGTTTTTT.

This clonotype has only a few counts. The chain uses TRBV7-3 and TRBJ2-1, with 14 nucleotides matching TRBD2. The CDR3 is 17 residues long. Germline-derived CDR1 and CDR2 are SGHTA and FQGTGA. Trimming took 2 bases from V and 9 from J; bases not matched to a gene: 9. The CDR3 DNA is TGTGCCAGCAGCTTAGGCCGACTAGCGGGGGGGCTCTCTGAGCAGTTCTTC. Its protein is CASSLGRLAGGLSEQFF.

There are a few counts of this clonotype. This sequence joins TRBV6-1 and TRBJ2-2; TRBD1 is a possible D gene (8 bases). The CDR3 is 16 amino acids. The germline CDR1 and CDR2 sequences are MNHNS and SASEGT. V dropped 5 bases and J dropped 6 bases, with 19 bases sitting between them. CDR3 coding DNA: TGTGCCAGCAGTCCGTGGACAGGGAGGGGCTCCGGGGAGCTGTTTTTT. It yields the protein CASSPWTGRGSGELFF.

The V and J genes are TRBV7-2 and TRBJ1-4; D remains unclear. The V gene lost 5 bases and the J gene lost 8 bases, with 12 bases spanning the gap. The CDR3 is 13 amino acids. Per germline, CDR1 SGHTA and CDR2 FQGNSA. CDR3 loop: CASSLMDREKLFF. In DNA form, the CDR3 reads TGTGCCAGCAGCCTGATGGATCGGGAAAAACTGTTTTTT.

The CDR3 nucleotides are TGTGCCAGCAGTGTCGAGAGAGAGGTGACCCAGTACTTC. This gives the protein CASSVEREVTQYF. This chain connects TRBV2 to TRBJ2-5; D is unresolved. The CDR3 sequence is 13 residues long. Germline V gives CDR1 SNHLY, CDR2 FYNNEI. V was clipped by 4 bases and J by 7 bases, with 13 bases between them. The whole variable domain, filled in from reference TRBV2 and TRBJ2-5, reads EPEVTQTPSHQVTQMGQEVILRCVPISNHLYFYWYRQILGQKVEFLVSFYNNEISEKSEIFDDQFSVERPDGSNFTLKIRSTKLEDSAMYFCASSVEREVTQYFGPGTRLLVL.

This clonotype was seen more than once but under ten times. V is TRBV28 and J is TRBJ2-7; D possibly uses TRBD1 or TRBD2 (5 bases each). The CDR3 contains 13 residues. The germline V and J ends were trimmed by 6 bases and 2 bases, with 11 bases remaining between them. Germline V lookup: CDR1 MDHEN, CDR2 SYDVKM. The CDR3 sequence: CASRTGATYEQYF. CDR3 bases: TGTGCCAGCAGAACCGGGGCCACCTACGAGCAGTACTTC.

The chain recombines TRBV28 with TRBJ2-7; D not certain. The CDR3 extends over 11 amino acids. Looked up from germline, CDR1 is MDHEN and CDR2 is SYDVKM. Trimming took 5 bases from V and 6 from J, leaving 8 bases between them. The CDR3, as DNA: TGTGCCAGCAGTGACCCCCGCGAGCAGTACTTC. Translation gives CASSDPREQYF.

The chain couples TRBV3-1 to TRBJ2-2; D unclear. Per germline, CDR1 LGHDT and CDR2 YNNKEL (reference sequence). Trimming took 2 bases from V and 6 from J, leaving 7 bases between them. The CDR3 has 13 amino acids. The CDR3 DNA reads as TGTGCCAGCAGCCAAATAGAGGCCGGGGAGCTGTTTTTT. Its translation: CASSQIEAGELFF. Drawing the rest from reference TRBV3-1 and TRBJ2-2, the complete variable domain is DTAVSQTPKYLVTQMGNDKSIKCEQNLGHDTMYWYKQDSKKFLKIMFSYNNKELIINETVPNRFSPKSPDKAHLNLHINSLELGDSAVYFCASSQIEAGELFFGEGSRLTVL.

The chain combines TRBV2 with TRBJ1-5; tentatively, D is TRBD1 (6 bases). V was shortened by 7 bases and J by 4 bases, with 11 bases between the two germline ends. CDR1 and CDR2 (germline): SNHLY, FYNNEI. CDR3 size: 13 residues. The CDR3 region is CASNGGGNQPQHF. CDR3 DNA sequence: TGTGCCAGCAATGGGGGCGGGAATCAGCCCCAGCATTTT.

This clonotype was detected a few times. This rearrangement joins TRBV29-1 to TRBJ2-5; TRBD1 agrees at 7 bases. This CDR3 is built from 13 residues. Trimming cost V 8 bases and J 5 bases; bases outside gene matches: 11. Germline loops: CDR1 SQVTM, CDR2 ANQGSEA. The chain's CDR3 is CSITGVPGETQYF. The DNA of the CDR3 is TGCAGCATAACAGGGGTCCCGGGGGAGACCCAGTACTTC.

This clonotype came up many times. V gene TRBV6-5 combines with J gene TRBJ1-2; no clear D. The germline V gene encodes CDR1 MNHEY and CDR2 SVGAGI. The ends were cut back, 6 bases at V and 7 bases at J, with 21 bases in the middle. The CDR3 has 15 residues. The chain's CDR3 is CASSRLGGSLGGYTF. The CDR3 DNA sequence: TGTGCCAGCAGCCGGTTGGGCGGGAGTCTCGGTGGCTACACCTTC.

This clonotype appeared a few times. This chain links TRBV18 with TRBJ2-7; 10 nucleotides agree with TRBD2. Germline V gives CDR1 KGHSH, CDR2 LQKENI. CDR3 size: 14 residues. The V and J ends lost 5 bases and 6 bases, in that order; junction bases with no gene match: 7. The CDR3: CASSVSGGTVEQYF. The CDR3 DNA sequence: TGTGCCAGCTCAGTTAGCGGGGGGACCGTCGAGCAGTACTTC.

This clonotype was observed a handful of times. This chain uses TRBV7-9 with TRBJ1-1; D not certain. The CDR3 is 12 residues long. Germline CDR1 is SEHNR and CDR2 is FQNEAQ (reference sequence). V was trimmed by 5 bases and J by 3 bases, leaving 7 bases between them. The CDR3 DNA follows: TGTGCCAGCAGCCGAGGAGACACTGAAGCTTTCTTT. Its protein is CASSRGDTEAFF.

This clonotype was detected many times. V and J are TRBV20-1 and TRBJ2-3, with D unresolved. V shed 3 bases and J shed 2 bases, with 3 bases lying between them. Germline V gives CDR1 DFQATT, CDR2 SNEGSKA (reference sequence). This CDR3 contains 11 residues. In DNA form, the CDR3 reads TGCAGTGCTAGGATCACAGATACGCAGTATTTT. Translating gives CSARITDTQYF.

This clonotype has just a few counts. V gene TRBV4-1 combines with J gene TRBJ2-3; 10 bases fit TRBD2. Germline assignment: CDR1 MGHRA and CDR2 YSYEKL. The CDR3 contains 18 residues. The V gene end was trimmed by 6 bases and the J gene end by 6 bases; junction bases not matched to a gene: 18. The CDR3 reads CASSLLAGKNLQQDTQYF. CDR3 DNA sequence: TGCGCCAGCAGTCTACTAGCGGGGAAAAACCTTCAGCAGGATACGCAGTATTTT.

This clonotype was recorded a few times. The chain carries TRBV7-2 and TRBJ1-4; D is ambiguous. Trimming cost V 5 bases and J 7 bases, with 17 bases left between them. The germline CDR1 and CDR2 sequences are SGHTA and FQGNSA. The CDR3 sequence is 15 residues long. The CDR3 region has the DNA TGTGCCAGCAGCAACCGCCTGGGGAGGACTGAAAAACTGTTTTTT. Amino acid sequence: CASSNRLGRTEKLFF.

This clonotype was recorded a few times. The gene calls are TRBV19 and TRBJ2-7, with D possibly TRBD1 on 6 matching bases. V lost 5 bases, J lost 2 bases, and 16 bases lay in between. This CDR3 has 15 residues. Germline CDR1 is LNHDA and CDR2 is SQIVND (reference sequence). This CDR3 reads CASSLHRDTTYEQYF. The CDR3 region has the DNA TGTGCCAGTAGTTTACACCGGGACACCACCTACGAGCAGTACTTC.

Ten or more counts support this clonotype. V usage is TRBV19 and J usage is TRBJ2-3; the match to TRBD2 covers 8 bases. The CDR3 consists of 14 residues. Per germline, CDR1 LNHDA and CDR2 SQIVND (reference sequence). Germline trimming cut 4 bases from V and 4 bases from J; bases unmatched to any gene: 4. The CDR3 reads CASSSTSGSDTQYF. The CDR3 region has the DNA TGTGCCAGTAGTAGTACTAGCGGTTCAGATACGCAGTATTTT.

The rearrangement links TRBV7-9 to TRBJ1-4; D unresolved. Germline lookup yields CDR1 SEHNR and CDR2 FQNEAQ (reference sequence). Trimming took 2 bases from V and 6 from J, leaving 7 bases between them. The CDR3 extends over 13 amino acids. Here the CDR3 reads CASSLQSDEKLFF. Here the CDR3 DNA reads TGTGCCAGCAGCTTACAAAGCGATGAAAAACTGTTTTTT.